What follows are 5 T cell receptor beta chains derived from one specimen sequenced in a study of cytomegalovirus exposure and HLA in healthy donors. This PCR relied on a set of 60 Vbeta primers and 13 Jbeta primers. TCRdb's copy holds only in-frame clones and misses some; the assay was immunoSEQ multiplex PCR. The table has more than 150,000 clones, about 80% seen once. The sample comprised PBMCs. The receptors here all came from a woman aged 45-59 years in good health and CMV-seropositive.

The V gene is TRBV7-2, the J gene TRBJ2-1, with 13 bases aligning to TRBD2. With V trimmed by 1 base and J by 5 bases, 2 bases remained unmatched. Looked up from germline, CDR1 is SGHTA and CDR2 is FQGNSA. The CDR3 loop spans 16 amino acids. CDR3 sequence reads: CASSLGTSGRDNEQFF. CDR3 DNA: TGTGCCAGCAGCTTAGGGACTAGCGGGAGAGACAATGAGCAGTTCTTC.

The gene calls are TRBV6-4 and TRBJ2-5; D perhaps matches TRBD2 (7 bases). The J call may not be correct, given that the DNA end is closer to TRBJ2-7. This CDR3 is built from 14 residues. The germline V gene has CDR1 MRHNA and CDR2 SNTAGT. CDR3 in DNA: TGTGCCAGCAGCCTACAGGGAGGGGTTTACGAGCAGTACTTC. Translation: CASSLQGGVYEQYF.

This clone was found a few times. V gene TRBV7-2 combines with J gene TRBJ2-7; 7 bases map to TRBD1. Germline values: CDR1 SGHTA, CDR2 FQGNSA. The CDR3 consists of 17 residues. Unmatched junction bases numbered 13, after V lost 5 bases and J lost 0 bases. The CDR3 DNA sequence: TGTGCCAGCAGCCCGACAACCTTCCGGGACAGCTCCTACGAGCAGTACTTC. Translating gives CASSPTTFRDSSYEQYF.

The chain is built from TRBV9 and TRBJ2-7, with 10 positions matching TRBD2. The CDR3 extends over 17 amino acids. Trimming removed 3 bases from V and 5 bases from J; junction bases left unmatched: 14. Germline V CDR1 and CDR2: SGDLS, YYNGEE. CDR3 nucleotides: TGTGCCAGCAGCGCTAGCGGGAGTTGGAGTACGGGTAACGAGCAGTACTTC. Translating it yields CASSASGSWSTGNEQYF.

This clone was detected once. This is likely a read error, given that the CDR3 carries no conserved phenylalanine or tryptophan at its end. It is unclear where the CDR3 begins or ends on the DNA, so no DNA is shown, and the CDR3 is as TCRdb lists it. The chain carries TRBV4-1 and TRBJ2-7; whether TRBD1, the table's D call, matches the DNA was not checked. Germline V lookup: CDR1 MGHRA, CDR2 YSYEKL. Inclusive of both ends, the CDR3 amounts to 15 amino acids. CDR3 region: CASSQGPQVQGTSLS.